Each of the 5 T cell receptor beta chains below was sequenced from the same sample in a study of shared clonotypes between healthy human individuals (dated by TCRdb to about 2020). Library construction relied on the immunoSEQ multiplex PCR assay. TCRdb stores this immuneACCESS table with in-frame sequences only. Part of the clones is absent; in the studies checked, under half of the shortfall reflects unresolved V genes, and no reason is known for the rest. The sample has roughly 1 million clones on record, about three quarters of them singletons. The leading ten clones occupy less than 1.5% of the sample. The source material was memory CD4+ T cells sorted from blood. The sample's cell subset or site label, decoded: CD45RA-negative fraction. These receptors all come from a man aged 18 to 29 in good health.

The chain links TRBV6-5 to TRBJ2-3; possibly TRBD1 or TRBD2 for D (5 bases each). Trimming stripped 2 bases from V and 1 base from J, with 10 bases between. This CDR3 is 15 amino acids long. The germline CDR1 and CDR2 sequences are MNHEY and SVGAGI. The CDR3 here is CASSYTGQGTDTQYF. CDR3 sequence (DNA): TGTGCCAGCAGTTACACGGGGCAGGGCACAGATACGCAGTATTTT.

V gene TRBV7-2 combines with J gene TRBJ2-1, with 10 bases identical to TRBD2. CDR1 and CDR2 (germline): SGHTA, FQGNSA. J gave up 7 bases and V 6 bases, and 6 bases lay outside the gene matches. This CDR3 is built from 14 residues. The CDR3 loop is CASSRTSGENEQFF. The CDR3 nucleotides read TGTGCCAGCAGTAGGACTAGCGGAGAAAATGAGCAGTTCTTC.

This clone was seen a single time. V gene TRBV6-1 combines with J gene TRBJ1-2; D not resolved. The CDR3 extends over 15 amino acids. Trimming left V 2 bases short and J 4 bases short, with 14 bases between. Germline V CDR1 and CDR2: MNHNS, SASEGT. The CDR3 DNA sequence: TGTGCCAGCAGTGAATATAGCCTTTTGGTCTATGGCTACACCTTC. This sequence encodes CASSEYSLLVYGYTF.

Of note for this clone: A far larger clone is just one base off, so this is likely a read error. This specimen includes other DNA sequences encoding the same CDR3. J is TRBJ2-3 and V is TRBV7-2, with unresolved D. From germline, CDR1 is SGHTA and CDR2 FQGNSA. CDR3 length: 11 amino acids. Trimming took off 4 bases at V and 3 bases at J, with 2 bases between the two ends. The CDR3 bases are TGTGCCAGCAGCTCTACAGATACGCAGTATTTT. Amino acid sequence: CASSSTDTQYF.

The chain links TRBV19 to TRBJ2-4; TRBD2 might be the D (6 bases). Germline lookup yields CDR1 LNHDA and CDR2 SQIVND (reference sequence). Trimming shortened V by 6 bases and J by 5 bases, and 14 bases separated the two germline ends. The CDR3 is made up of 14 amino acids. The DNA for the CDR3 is TGTGCCAGTAGGGAGGGCCCCCATCAAAACATTCAGTACTTC. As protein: CASREGPHQNIQYF.